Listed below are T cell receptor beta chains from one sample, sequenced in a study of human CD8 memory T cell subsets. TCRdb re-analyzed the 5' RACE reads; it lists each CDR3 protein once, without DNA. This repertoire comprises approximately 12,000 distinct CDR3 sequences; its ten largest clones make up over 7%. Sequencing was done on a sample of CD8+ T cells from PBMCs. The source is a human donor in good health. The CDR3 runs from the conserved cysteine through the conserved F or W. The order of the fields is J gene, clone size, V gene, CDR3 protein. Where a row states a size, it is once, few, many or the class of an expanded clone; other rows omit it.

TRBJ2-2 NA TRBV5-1 CATKQGTGELFF
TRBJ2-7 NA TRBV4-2 CASSQGTGYEQYF
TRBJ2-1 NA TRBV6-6 CASGPGLNEQFF
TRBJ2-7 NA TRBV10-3 CAIKSNRENEQYF
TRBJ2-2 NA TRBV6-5 CASSYTVTGELFF
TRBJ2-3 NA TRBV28 CASSFPSGGASDTQYF
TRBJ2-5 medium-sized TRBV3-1 CASSSGAGGAGETQYF
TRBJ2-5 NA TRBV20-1 CSADLATGSRETQYF
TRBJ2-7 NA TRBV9 CASSEWTGAEQYF
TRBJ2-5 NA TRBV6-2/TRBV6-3 CASSLGLERDQDETQYF
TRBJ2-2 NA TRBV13 CASSSRTTGELFF
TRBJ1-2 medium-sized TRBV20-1 CSASSTGYYGYTF
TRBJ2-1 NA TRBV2 CASIGPDPRGVYNEQFF
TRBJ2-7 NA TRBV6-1 CASSDWDGSYEQYF
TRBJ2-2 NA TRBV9 CASSSNTGELFF
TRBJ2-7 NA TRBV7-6 CASSPGLAGEENVYEQYF
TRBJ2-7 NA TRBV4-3 CASSQDPSSYEQYF
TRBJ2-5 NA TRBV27 CASSRQGGETQYF
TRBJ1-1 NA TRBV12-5 CASGELWDSSMNTEAFF
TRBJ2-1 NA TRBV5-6 CASGTGEGEQFF
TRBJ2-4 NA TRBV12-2 CASRLSCPSGVIKNIQYF
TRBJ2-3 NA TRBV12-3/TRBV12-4 CASSPALRGTTDTQYF
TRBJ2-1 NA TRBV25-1 CASRGAVRREQFF
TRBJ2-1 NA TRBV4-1 CASSQAVLGTSVEYNEQFF
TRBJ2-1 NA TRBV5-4 CASSGDSNEQFF
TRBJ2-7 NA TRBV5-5 CASSPGTGGAEQYF
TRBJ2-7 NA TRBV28 CASSFLPLAGASYEQYF
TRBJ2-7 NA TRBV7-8 CASSLPGGYEQYF
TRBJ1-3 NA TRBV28 CASSFEVAGNTIYF
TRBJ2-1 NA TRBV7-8 CASSVGLAGAYYEQFF
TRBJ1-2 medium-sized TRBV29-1 CSAFVANYGYTF
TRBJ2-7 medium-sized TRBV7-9 CASSPITSYEQYF
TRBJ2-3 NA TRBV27 CASSFGRTVRDTQYF
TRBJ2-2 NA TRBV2 CASSETSGNTGELFF
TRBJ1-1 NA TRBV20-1 CSASSGTEAFF
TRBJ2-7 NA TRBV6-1 CASSGIGQGSYEQYF
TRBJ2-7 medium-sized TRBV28 CASSFVEGSYEQYF
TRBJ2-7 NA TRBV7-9 CASRDSFYEQYF
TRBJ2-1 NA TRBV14 CASSTLGEVSYNEQFF
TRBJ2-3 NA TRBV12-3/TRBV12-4 CASSAGSTDTQYF
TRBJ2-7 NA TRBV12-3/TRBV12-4 CASSFPGGYEQYF
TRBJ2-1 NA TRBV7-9 CASSFPTIPSQANNEQFF
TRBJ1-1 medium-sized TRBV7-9 CASSPATNTEAFF
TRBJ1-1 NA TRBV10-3 CAISEFGGGATEAFF
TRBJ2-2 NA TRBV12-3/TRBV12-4 CASSNRDGTGELFF
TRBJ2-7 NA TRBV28 CASSLPAPGTEQYF
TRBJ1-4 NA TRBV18 CASSDGAATNEKLFF
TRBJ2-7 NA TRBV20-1 CSAKGLDPNEQYF
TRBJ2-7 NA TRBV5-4 CASSLAGENEQYF
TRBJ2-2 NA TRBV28 CASSRVRDSTGELFF
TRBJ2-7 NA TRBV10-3 CAISEFGNYEQYF
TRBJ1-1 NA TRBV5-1 CASSLGRVNTEAFF
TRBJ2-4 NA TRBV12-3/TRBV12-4 CASSPQGEVKNIQYF
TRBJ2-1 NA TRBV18 CASSLTGGLYNEQFF